This T cell receptor beta chain was found in a study of CD8 T cells in Susac syndrome. Random hexamers were used to reverse transcribe an amount of about 0.45 to 1 ug RNA. TCRdb redid the calling of the immunoSEQ multiplex PCR reads with MiXCR, one entry per CDR3 protein. The sample gives about 140,000 distinct CDR3 sequences, roughly 96% of which show up once; approximately 0.11% is in the top ten. With V trimmed by 2 bases and J by 5 bases, 9 bases remained unmatched. CDR1 GTSNPN and CDR2 SVGIG come from the germline V gene (reference sequence). The CDR3 is 15 amino acids. The chain couples TRBV30 to TRBJ2-1; 7 nucleotides match TRBD2. The clonotype was recovered from a human donor with multiple sclerosis. The sample taken for sequencing was CD4+ T cells from PBMCs. Here the CDR3 reads CAWSPGGSGDNEQFF. CDR3 coding DNA: TGTGCCTGGAGTCCCGGGGGGTCTGGGGACAATGAGCAGTTCTTC. The complete variable domain, with remaining parts taken from reference TRBV30 and TRBJ2-1, reads SQTIHQWPATLVQPVGSPLSLECTVEGTSNPNLYWYRQAAGRGLQLLFYSVGIGQISSEVPQNLSASRPQDRQFILSSKKLLLSDSGFYLCAWSPGGSGDNEQFFGPGTRLTVL.